These T cell receptor beta chains were read from a single sample in a study of identical twins. TCRdb fed the 5' RACE reads into MiXCR, producing one record per CDR3 protein. The sample contains approximately 630,000 distinct CDR3 sequences, about 7.1% of which appear only once. In addition, the sample was reused for a study of yellow fever vaccine responses in identical twins.

Sequenced input: PBMCs. The receptors come from a woman younger than 35 in good health. Each CDR3 is given with its conserved first and last residue. D genes are given only for firm matches. Size is omitted from some rows. Given values are once, few, many or a class for expanded clones.

d_call	clone_size	v_call	j_call	cdr3_nt	cdr3_aa
TRBD1	many	TRBV4-1	TRBJ1-2	TGCGCCAGCAGCCAAGAGGACAGGGCCCTTTTCTATGGCTACACCTTC	CASSQEDRALFYGYTF
.	.	TRBV20-1	TRBJ1-1	TGCAGTGCTAGAGATCGATTGTTCAGGGGCACTGAAGCTTTCTTT	CSARDRLFRGTEAFF
.	many	TRBV6-5	TRBJ2-2	TGTGCCAGCAGTTACAGTAGGACCGGGGAGCTGTTTTTT	CASSYSRTGELFF
.	.	TRBV20-1	TRBJ1-5	TGCAGTGCCGCCCAGGTGGGCGCAAGCAATCAGCCCCAGCATTTT	CSAAQVGASNQPQHF
TRBD1	many	TRBV5-1	TRBJ1-6	TGCGCCAGCAGCCCCGACAGGGAGTATAATTCACCCCTCCACTTT	CASSPDREYNSPLHF
.	.	TRBV7-9	TRBJ2-2	TGTGCCAGCAGCTCCAAAGGGGGACCCCACACCGGGGAGCTGTTTTTT	CASSSKGGPHTGELFF
.	few	TRBV2	TRBJ2-3	TGTGCCAGCAACCTACTAGTTTCCTCCACAGATACGCAGTATTTT	CASNLLVSSTDTQYF
TRBD1	many	TRBV28	TRBJ1-1	TGTGCCAGCAGTTCGGACAGGGTAGCTTTCTTT	CASSSDRVAFF
TRBD1	few	TRBV4-2	TRBJ2-1	TGTGCCAGCAGCCAAGTTGGACAGGGGGTCAGCTCCTACAATGAGCAGTTCTTC	CASSQVGQGVSSYNEQFF
TRBD1	few	TRBV12-3/TRBV12-4	TRBJ2-2	TGTGCCAGCAGGGTGACAGGGGGCGTCGGGGAGCTGTTTTTT	CASRVTGGVGELFF
TRBD1	few	TRBV3-1	TRBJ1-1	TGTGCCAGCATCACCAGGGGGTCGAACACTGAAGCTTTCTTT	CASITRGSNTEAFF
TRBD1	few	TRBV27	TRBJ2-2	TGTGCCAGCATACGACAGGGGGGAGCCGGGGAGCTGTTTTTT	CASIRQGGAGELFF
TRBD1	few	TRBV12-3/TRBV12-4	TRBJ2-4	TGTGCCAGCACACCAGGCAGACAGGGGGGAAACATTCAGTACTTC	CASTPGRQGGNIQYF
TRBD2	few	TRBV20-1	TRBJ2-1	TGCAGTGCTAGAAAGTCCTTGGGACTAGCGGGGCGTCTAAATGAGCAGTTCTTC	CSARKSLGLAGRLNEQFF
TRBD2	.	TRBV20-1	TRBJ2-5	TGCAGTGCCCGGTGGGCTAGCGGGGGGGCCCCAGAGACCCAGTACTTC	CSARWASGGAPETQYF
TRBD2	.	TRBV10-3	TRBJ2-1	TGTGCCATCAGTGTGGGGGTAGCGGGAGACAATGAGCAGTTCTTC	CAISVGVAGDNEQFF
.	few	TRBV7-9	TRBJ2-5	TGTGCCAGCATCACAAGAGGGACCCAGTACTTC	CASITRGTQYF
TRBD2	.	TRBV12-5	TRBJ2-1	TGTGCTAGTGTTTCTAGCGGGAGTACCTACAATGAGCAGTTCTTC	CASVSSGSTYNEQFF
.	many	TRBV12-3/TRBV12-4	TRBJ1-2	TGTGCCAGCAGGAGGACGATTAACTATGGCTACACCTTC	CASRRTINYGYTF
.	once	TRBV11-2	TRBJ2-1	TGTGCCAGCAGCTTAGACCCCGCGGGGACCTCCTACAATGAGCAGTTCTTC	CASSLDPAGTSYNEQFF
.	.	TRBV20-1	TRBJ2-3	TGCAGTGCTAGAGATCGGAGGGGGGTAGATACGCAGTATTTT	CSARDRRGVDTQYF
TRBD2	.	TRBV7-9	TRBJ2-1	TGTGCCAGCAGCTTCGGGACTAGCTGGCACAATGAGCAGTTCTTC	CASSFGTSWHNEQFF